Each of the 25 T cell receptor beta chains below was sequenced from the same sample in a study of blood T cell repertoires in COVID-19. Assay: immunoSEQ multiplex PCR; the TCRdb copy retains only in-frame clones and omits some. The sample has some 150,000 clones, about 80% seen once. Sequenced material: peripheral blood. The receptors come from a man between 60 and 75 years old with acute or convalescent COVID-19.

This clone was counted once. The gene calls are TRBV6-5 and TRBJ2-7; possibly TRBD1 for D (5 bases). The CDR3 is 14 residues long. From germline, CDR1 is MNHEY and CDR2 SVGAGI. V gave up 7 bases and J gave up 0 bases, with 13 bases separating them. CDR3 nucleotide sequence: TGTGCCAGCACCCGAGCAGGGTCCTCCTACGAGCAGTACTTC. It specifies CASTRAGSSYEQYF.

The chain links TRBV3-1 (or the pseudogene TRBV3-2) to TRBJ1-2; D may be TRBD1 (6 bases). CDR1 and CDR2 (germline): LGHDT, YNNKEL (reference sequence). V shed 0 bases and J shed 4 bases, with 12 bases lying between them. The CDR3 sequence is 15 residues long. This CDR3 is CASSQDGTPSYGYTF. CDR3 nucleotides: TGTGCCAGCAGCCAAGATGGGACACCTAGCTATGGCTACACCTTC.

The CDR3 DNA reads as TGTGCCAGCAGCGTAAGCGGGGGGACTGAAGCTTTCTTT. Translation gives CASSVSGGTEAFF. The chain carries TRBV9 and TRBJ1-1; tentative D call: TRBD1 (5 bases). Germline CDR1 SGDLS, CDR2 YYNGEE. The CDR3 runs 13 residues. V gave up 1 base and J gave up 5 bases, with 9 bases separating them.

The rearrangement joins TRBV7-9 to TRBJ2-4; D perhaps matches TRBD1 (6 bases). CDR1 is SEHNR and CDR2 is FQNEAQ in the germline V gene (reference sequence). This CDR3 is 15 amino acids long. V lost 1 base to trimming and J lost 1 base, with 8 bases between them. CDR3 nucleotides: TGTGCCAGCAGCTTAGTAGGACAGGCCAAAAACATTCAGTACTTC. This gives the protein CASSLVGQAKNIQYF.

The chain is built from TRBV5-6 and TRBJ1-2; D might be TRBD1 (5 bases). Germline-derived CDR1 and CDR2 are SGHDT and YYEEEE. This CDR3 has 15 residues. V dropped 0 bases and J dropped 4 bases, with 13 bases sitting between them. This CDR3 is CASSLVGARVYGYTF. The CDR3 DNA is TGTGCCAGCAGCTTGGTAGGGGCCCGTGTCTATGGCTACACCTTC.

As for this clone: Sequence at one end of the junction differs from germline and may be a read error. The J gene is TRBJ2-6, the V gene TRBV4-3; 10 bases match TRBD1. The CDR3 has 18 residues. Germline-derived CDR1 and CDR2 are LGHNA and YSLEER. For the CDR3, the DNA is TGCGCCAGCAGCCAAGCCGGGACAGGGGTGTCTGGCGCCAACGTCCTGACTTTC. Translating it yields CASSQAGTGVSGANVLTF.

CDR3 loop: CASSQDGTGGRKTQYF. As DNA, the CDR3 is TGTGCCAGCAGCCAAGACGGGACAGGGGGCAGGAAGACCCAGTACTTC. This sequence joins TRBV14 and TRBJ2-5; 12 bases line up with TRBD1. The CDR3 has 16 amino acids. J was trimmed by 6 bases and V by 0 bases; bases with no gene match: 5. Germline-derived CDR1 and CDR2 are SGHDN and FVKESK.

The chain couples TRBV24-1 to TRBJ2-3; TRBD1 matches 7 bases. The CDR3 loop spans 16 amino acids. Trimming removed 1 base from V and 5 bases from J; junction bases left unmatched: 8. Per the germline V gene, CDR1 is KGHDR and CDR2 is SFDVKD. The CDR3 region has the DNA TGTGCCACCAGTGATTTAAGGCAGGGGGTGGGAGATACGCAGTATTTT. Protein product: CATSDLRQGVGDTQYF.

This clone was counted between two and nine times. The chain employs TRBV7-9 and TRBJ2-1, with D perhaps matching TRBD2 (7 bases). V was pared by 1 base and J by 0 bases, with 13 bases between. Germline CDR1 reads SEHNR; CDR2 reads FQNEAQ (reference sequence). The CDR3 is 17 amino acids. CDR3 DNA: TGTGCCAGCAGCTTAGGGGGACGGGGGGCCTCCTACAATGAGCAGTTCTTC. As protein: CASSLGGRGASYNEQFF.

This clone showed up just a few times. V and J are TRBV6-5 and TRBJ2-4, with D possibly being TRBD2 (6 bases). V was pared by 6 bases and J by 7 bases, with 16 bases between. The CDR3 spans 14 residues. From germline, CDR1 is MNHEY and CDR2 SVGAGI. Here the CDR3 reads CASSPGARRNIQYF. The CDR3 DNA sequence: TGTGCCAGCAGCCCGGGAGCGAGGAGGAACATTCAGTACTTC.

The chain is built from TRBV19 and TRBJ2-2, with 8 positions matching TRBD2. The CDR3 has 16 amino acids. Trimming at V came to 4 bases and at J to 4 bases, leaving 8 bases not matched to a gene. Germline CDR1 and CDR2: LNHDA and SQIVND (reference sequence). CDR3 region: CASSTSSGGGTGELFF. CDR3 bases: TGTGCCAGTAGTACGTCCTCCGGGGGGGGCACCGGGGAGCTGTTTTTT.

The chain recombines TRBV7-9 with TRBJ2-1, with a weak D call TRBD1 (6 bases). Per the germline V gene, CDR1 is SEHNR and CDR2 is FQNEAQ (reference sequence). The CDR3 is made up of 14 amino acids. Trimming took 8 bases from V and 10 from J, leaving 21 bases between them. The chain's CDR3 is CASRPPGAALEQFF. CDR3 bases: TGTGCCAGCCGACCCCCAGGGGCCGCCCTAGAGCAGTTCTTC.

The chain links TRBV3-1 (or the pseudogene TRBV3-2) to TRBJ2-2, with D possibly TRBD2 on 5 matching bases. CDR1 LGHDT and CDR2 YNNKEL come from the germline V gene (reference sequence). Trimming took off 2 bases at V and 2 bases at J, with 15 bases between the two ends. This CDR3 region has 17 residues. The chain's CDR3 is CASSQLAGRGNTGELFF. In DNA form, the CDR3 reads TGTGCCAGCAGCCAACTGGCGGGCCGGGGAAACACCGGGGAGCTGTTTTTT.

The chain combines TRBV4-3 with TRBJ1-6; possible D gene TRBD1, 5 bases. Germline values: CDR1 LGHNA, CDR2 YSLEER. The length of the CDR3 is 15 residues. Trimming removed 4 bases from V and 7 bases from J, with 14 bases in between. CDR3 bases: TGCGCCAGCAGCCGAGACAGAGCCGGGAATTCACCCCTCCACTTT. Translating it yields CASSRDRAGNSPLHF.

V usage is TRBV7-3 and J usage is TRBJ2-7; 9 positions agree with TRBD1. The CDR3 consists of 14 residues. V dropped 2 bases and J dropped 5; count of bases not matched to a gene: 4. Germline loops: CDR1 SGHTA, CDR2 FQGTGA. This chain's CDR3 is CASSLGTGKDEQYF. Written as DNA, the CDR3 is TGTGCCAGCAGCTTAGGGACAGGGAAGGACGAGCAGTACTTC.

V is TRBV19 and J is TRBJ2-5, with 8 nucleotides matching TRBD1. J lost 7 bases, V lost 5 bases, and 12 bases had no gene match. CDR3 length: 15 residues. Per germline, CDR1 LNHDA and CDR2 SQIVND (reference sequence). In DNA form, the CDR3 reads TGTGCCAGTAGTGGCCAGGGGGCAGGGCTAGGGACCCAGTACTTC. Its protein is CASSGQGAGLGTQYF.

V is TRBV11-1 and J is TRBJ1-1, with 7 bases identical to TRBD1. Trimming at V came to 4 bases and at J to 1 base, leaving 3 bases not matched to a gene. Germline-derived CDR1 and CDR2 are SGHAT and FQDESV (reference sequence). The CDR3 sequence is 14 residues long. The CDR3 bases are TGTGCCAGCAGCTGGGGACAGCGGAACACTGAAGCTTTCTTT. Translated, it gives CASSWGQRNTEAFF.

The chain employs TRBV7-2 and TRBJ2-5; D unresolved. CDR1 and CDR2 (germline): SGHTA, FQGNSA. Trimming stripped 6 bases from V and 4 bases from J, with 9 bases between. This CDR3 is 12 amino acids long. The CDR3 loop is CASSFNIETQYF. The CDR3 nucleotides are TGTGCCAGCAGTTTTAATATAGAGACCCAGTACTTC.

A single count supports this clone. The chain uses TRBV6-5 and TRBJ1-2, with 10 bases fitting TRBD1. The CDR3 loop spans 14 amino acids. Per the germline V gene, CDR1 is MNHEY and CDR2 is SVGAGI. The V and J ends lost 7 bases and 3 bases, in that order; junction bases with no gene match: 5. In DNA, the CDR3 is TGTGCCAGCAAAAGACAGGGGGCCGACTATGGCTACACCTTC. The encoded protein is CASKRQGADYGYTF.

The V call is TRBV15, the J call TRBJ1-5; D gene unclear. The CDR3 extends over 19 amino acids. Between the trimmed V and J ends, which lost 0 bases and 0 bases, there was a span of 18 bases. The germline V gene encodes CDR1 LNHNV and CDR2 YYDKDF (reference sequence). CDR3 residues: CATSRDRPAERYSNQPQHF. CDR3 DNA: TGTGCCACCAGCAGAGATCGGCCGGCGGAACGATATAGCAATCAGCCCCAGCATTTT.

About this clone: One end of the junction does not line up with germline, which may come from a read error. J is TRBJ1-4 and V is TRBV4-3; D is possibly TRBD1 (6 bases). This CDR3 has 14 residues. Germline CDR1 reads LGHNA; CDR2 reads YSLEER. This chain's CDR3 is CASSQTAGGPASIF. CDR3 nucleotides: TGCGCCAGCAGCCAAACCGCCGGGGGGCCTGCGTCAATTTTT.

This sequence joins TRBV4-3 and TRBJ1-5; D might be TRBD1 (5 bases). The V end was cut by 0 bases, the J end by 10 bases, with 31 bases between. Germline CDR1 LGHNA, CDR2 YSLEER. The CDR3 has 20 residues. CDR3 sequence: CASSQETSVAQGMVLGPQHF. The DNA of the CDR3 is TGCGCCAGCAGCCAAGAAACGTCGGTAGCCCAGGGCATGGTACTCGGTCCCCAGCATTTT.

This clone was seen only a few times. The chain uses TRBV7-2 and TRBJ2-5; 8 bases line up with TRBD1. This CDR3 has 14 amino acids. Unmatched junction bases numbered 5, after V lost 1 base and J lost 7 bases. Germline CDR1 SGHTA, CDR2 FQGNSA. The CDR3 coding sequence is TGTGCCAGCAGCTTAGACAGGGGGTCGGGGACCCAGTACTTC. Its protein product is CASSLDRGSGTQYF.

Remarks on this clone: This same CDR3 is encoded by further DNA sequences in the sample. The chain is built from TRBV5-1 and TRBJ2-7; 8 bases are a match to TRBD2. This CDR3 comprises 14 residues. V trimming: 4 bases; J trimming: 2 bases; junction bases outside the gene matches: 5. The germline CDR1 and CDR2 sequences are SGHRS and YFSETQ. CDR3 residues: CASSLTSGTYEQYF. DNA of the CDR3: TGCGCCAGCAGCCTCACTAGCGGCACCTACGAGCAGTACTTC.

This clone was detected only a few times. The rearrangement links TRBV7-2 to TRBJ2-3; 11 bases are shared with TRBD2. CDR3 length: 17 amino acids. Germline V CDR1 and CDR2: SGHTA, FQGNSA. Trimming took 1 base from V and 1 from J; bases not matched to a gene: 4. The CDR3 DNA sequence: TGTGCCAGCAGCTTAGATAGCGGGGGGGCCGGCACAGATACGCAGTATTTT. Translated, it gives CASSLDSGGAGTDTQYF. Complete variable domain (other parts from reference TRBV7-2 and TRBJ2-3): GAGVSQSPSNKVTEKGKDVELRCDPISGHTALYWYRQSLGQGLEFLIYFQGNSAPDKSGLPSDRFSAERTGGSVSTLTIQRTQQEDSAVYLCASSLDSGGAGTDTQYFGPGTRLTVL.